Presented here are 26 T cell receptor beta chains from one specimen sequenced in a study of neoadjuvant anti-PD-1 for oral cavity cancer. Measured with immunoSEQ multiplex PCR; TCRdb has only the in-frame clones, and not every one. The table has around 14,000 clones, roughly two thirds seen once. This material consisted of PBMCs, taken before nivolumab (anti-PD-1) treatment. These receptors came from a person between 40 and 85 years old with oral cavity squamous cell carcinoma.

The V call is TRBV9, the J call TRBJ1-3; D is possibly TRBD1 (5 bases). The CDR3 sequence is 17 residues long. Germline loops: CDR1 SGDLS, CDR2 YYNGEE. The V end was cut by 4 bases, the J end by 3 bases, with 20 bases between. The CDR3 sequence is CASSQEVVPGRGNTIYF. The CDR3 bases are TGTGCCAGCAGCCAGGAAGTCGTACCGGGACGTGGAAACACCATATATTTT.

The V and J genes are TRBV6-1 and TRBJ1-1, with D hard to call. V was cut by 0 bases and J by 7 bases, with 9 bases left in between. This CDR3 comprises 13 residues. Germline CDR1 and CDR2: MNHNS and SASEGT. For the CDR3, the DNA is TGTGCCAGCAGTGAAGCCCCGGCGATTGAAGCTTTCTTT. Protein product: CASSEAPAIEAFF.

In this sample, this clone turned up a few times. This chain connects TRBV29-1 to TRBJ1-2; D is possibly TRBD1 (6 bases). The V gene's germline CDR1 is SQVTM and CDR2 ANQGSEA. V lost 4 bases and J lost 3, with 12 bases in between. This CDR3 comprises 13 residues. In nucleotides, the CDR3 is TGCAGCGTTGGGGACATGGGATACTATGGCTACACCTTC. It encodes CSVGDMGYYGYTF.

V is TRBV29-1 and J is TRBJ1-1; D possibly corresponds to TRBD1 (6 bases). CDR1 is SQVTM and CDR2 is ANQGSEA in the germline V gene. This CDR3 region has 13 residues. Trimming pared 4 bases from V and 1 base from J, leaving 10 bases between. The CDR3 is CSVGEQGNTEAFF. For the CDR3, the DNA is TGCAGCGTTGGTGAACAGGGGAACACTGAAGCTTTCTTT.

This clone came up a few times. The chain joins TRBV5-1 to TRBJ2-2; the D is unclear. Germline V gene data show CDR1 as SGHRS and CDR2 as YFSETQ. This CDR3 has 15 residues. Trimming left V 4 bases short and J 1 base short, with 11 bases between. The CDR3 DNA reads as TGCGCCAGCAGCCCGAGTCCGGGGAACACCGGGGAGCTGTTTTTT. This translates into CASSPSPGNTGELFF.

The chain carries TRBV5-1 and TRBJ2-5; 9 nucleotides agree with TRBD2. This CDR3 is built from 13 residues. Germline CDR1 reads SGHRS; CDR2 reads YFSETQ. Unmatched junction bases numbered 2, after V lost 4 bases and J lost 4 bases. CDR3 sequence (DNA): TGCGCCAGCAGCCGCGGGGGGGCAGAGACCCAGTACTTC. It specifies CASSRGGAETQYF.

This chain links TRBV10-3 with TRBJ2-4; unclear D gene. Trimming cost V 3 bases and J 0 bases, with 6 bases left between them. Germline CDR1 ENHRY, CDR2 SYGVKD. There are 14 residues in the CDR3. In DNA, the CDR3 is TGTGCCATCAGTGAAGGGTTAGCCAAAAACATTCAGTACTTC. Amino acids: CAISEGLAKNIQYF.

The rearrangement uses TRBV5-1 and TRBJ2-2, with a possible D match to TRBD1 (6 bases). Germline loops: CDR1 SGHRS, CDR2 YFSETQ. This CDR3 region has 17 residues. The germline V and J ends were trimmed by 3 bases and 0 bases, with 15 bases remaining between them. This CDR3 is CASSSGSGATNTGELFF. In nucleotides, the CDR3 is TGCGCCAGCAGCTCGGGATCAGGGGCCACGAACACCGGGGAGCTGTTTTTT.

The chain combines TRBV11-3 with TRBJ2-1; 8 nucleotides agree with TRBD2. V lost 1 base and J lost 7; bases outside the gene matches: 3. The CDR3 length is 14 residues. Looked up from germline, CDR1 is SGHNT and CDR2 is YENEEA. The DNA for the CDR3 is TGTGCCAGCAGCTTAGGCGGGAGGCCTAATGAGCAGTTCTTC. Protein product: CASSLGGRPNEQFF. The full variable domain, with the rest looked up from reference TRBV11-3 and TRBJ2-1, is EAGVVQSPRYKIIEKKQPVAFWCNPISGHNTLYWYLQNLGQGPELLIRYENEEAVDDSQLPKDRFSAERLKGVDSTLKIQPAELGDSAVYLCASSLGGRPNEQFFGPGTRLTVL.

The chain combines TRBV30 with TRBJ1-1; D gene ambiguous. V was trimmed by 4 bases and J by 6 bases, leaving 15 bases between them. Germline V gives CDR1 GTSNPN, CDR2 SVGIG (reference sequence). The CDR3 has 13 amino acids. As DNA, the CDR3 is TGTGCCTGGACCCCCGGGGAAGGCGCTGAAGCTTTCTTT. Translated, it gives CAWTPGEGAEAFF.

The rearrangement uses TRBV5-1 and TRBJ1-2; the D is unclear. There are 15 residues in the CDR3. V was clipped by 2 bases and J by 5 bases, with 16 bases between them. Per the germline V gene, CDR1 is SGHRS and CDR2 is YFSETQ. This CDR3 reads CASSLTAPQTYGYTF. CDR3 DNA: TGCGCCAGCAGCTTAACAGCGCCGCAAACATATGGCTACACCTTC.

The rearrangement links TRBV5-1 to TRBJ1-3, with D tentatively TRBD1 (5 bases). V shed 5 bases and J shed 0 bases, with 12 bases lying between them. Germline-derived CDR1 and CDR2 are SGHRS and YFSETQ. CDR3 size: 15 residues. CDR3: CASSYDGTSGNTIYF. As DNA, the CDR3 is TGCGCCAGCAGTTACGACGGGACCTCTGGAAACACCATATATTTT.

The J gene is TRBJ2-5, the V gene TRBV7-9, with D perhaps TRBD2 (5 bases). V was trimmed by 4 bases and J by 4 bases, leaving 7 bases between them. The germline V gene encodes CDR1 SEHNR and CDR2 FQNEAQ (reference sequence). There are 12 residues in the CDR3. Here the CDR3 DNA reads TGTGCCAGCAGCTCCAGCGGAGAGACCCAGTACTTC. Encoded protein: CASSSSGETQYF.

V usage is TRBV19 and J usage is TRBJ2-7; D may be TRBD1 (6 bases). This CDR3 spans 13 amino acids. The germline CDR1 and CDR2 sequences are LNHDA and SQIVND (reference sequence). V dropped 4 bases and J dropped 2 bases, with 9 bases sitting between them. The CDR3 DNA follows: TGTGCCAGTAGTAACAGGGCGACCTACGAGCAGTACTTC. Its protein is CASSNRATYEQYF. The full variable domain, with the rest looked up from reference TRBV19 and TRBJ2-7, is DGGITQSPKYLFRKEGQNVTLSCEQNLNHDAMYWYRQDPGQGLRLIYYSQIVNDFQKGDIAEGYSVSREKKESFPLTVTSAQKNPTAFYLCASSNRATYEQYFGPGTRLTVT.

This chain links TRBV6-1 with TRBJ1-2; TRBD1 might be the D (5 bases). The CDR3 is 14 amino acids. Trimming shortened V by 8 bases and J by 4 bases, and 17 bases separated the two germline ends. In germline, CDR1 is MNHNS, CDR2 SASEGT. The CDR3 reads CASPGGMEAYGYTF. For the CDR3, the DNA is TGTGCCAGCCCGGGGGGAATGGAGGCCTATGGCTACACCTTC.

The sample holds a few counts of this clone. The rearrangement links TRBV18 to TRBJ2-7; D gene uncertain. Trimming took off 1 base at V and 6 bases at J, with 7 bases between the two ends. This CDR3 has 12 amino acids. Germline CDR1 is KGHSH and CDR2 is LQKENI. The CDR3 is CASSPLFGEQYF. The CDR3 nucleotides are TGTGCCAGCTCACCACTCTTCGGCGAGCAGTACTTC.

This clone came up a few times. The chain combines TRBV6-4 with TRBJ1-6, with a possible D match to TRBD1 (6 bases). The germline gives CDR1 MRHNA, CDR2 SNTAGT. The CDR3 spans 14 residues. Between the trimmed V and J ends, which lost 3 bases and 6 bases, there was a span of 9 bases. CDR3 in DNA: TGTGCCAGCAGTGAATTACAGGGTAATTCACCCCTCCACTTT. It codes for CASSELQGNSPLHF.

The gene calls are TRBV28 and TRBJ2-7; unclear D gene. V was clipped by 5 bases and J by 5 bases, with 19 bases between them. The CDR3 is made up of 15 amino acids. Germline V gene lookup returns CDR1 MDHEN and CDR2 SYDVKM. The CDR3: CASSRTNGYSDEQYF. The CDR3 DNA follows: TGTGCCAGCAGTAGAACAAATGGGTATAGTGACGAGCAGTACTTC. Variable domain in full (rest from reference TRBV28 and TRBJ2-7): DVKVTQSSRYLVKRTGEKVFLECVQDMDHENMFWYRQDPGLGLRLIYFSYDVKMKEKGDIPEGYSVSREKKERFSLILESASTNQTSMYLCASSRTNGYSDEQYFGPGTRLTVT.

The chain is built from TRBV15 and TRBJ2-5; maybe TRBD1 (6 bases). The CDR3 has 15 residues. Trimming removed 3 bases at V and 1 base at J, with 12 bases between. CDR1 and CDR2 from the germline V gene are LNHNV and YYDKDF (reference sequence). CDR3 bases: TGTGCCACCAGCAGCCGAACAGGGATCCAAGAGACCCAGTACTTC. It yields the protein CATSSRTGIQETQYF.

The chain uses TRBV7-6 and TRBJ2-3, with 12 bases aligning to TRBD2. V dropped 2 bases and J dropped 1; count of bases not matched to a gene: 7. The CDR3 sequence is 18 residues long. CDR1 is SGHVS, CDR2 FNYEAQ, per germline. In nucleotides, the CDR3 is TGTGCCAGCAGCTTATGGGCTAGCGGGGGGGCCGGCACAGATACGCAGTATTTT. Its translation is CASSLWASGGAGTDTQYF.

The V call is TRBV28, the J call TRBJ1-2, with 9 bases that match TRBD1. Per the germline V gene, CDR1 is MDHEN and CDR2 is SYDVKM. V shed 3 bases, J shed 4 bases, and the junction held 9 bases outside the gene matches. There are 16 residues in the CDR3. The CDR3 DNA reads TGTGCCAGCAGTTTTTGGGACAGGGAGGGTAGCTATGGCTACACCTTC. Its protein is CASSFWDREGSYGYTF.

V is TRBV19 and J is TRBJ1-5, with D hard to call. The germline CDR1 and CDR2 sequences are LNHDA and SQIVND (reference sequence). This CDR3 is 17 amino acids long. The V end lost 5 bases, the J end lost 2 bases, and 19 bases lay between the germline ends. As DNA, the CDR3 is TGTGCCAGTAGTCCTCACTGGACCCTCAAGGGCAATCAGCCCCAGCATTTT. Translation: CASSPHWTLKGNQPQHF.

This clone was seen more than once but under ten times. The V gene is TRBV7-8, the J gene TRBJ2-7; D gene unclear. Per germline, CDR1 SGHVS and CDR2 FQNEAQ. Trimming removed 4 bases from V and 0 bases from J, with 10 bases in between. This CDR3 contains 14 residues. CDR3 DNA: TGTGCCAGCAGCTCAGCGCGGAACTCCTACGAGCAGTACTTC. As protein: CASSSARNSYEQYF.

This rearrangement joins TRBV27 to TRBJ1-4; 8 positions match TRBD1. The CDR3 extends over 15 amino acids. V lost 5 bases and J lost 5; bases outside the gene matches: 7. CDR1 and CDR2 from the germline V gene are MNHEY and SMNVEV (reference sequence). Here the CDR3 DNA reads TGTGCCAGCAGTAGAACCAGGGGGCGCAATGAAAAACTGTTTTTT. Its protein product is CASSRTRGRNEKLFF.

The chain uses TRBV30 and TRBJ2-1; the match to TRBD2 covers 10 bases. CDR1 and CDR2 (germline): GTSNPN, SVGIG (reference sequence). Germline trimming cut 4 bases from V and 4 bases from J; bases unmatched to any gene: 1. The CDR3 loop spans 13 amino acids. The CDR3 coding sequence is TGTGCCTGGAATAGCGGGGGGTACAATGAGCAGTTCTTC. Its protein product is CAWNSGGYNEQFF.

The rearrangement uses TRBV6-1 and TRBJ2-6, with D perhaps TRBD1 (5 bases). Between the trimmed V and J ends, which lost 4 bases and 1 base, there was a span of 14 bases. Per the germline V gene, CDR1 is MNHNS and CDR2 is SASEGT. CDR3 size: 17 residues. CDR3 DNA sequence: TGTGCCAGCAGTGCTCTACAGGTTCAATCTGGGGCCAACGTCCTGACTTTC. This encodes CASSALQVQSGANVLTF.